These 30 T cell receptor beta chains were sequenced from one sample in a study of human T cells and chemical hapten exposure. Time point meaning: pre-sensitization, week 0. Indicated treatment: therapeutic diphenylcyclopropenone sensitization with weekly scalp DPC. TCRdb ran MiXCR on the RACE reads and lists one entry per CDR3 protein. The data show about 380,000 distinct CDR3 sequences, 4.5% to 5.5% seen once. The specimen was whole blood, collected in connection with sensitization to the hapten diphenylcyclopropenone (DPC). Receptor source: a woman between 50 and 59 years old with alopecia areata. Some clones in this sample may be carry-over from other donors' samples.

The genes are TRBV7-2 and TRBJ1-4; TRBD1 might be the D (6 bases). CDR3 size: 14 residues. Trimming removed 5 bases from V and 7 bases from J, with 14 bases in between. Germline assignment: CDR1 SGHTA and CDR2 FQGNSA. This CDR3 is CASSRGGFVEKLFF. The CDR3 nucleotides are TGTGCCAGCAGCCGAGGGGGGTTCGTTGAAAAACTGTTTTTT. Using reference TRBV7-2 and TRBJ1-4 for the parts outside the CDR3, the full variable domain is GAGVSQSPSNKVTEKGKDVELRCDPISGHTALYWYRQSLGQGLEFLIYFQGNSAPDKSGLPSDRFSAERTGGSVSTLTIQRTQQEDSAVYLCASSRGGFVEKLFFGSGTQLSVL.

V gene TRBV6-2 or TRBV6-3 combines with J gene TRBJ1-3; D unresolved. Trimming took 8 bases from V and 1 from J, leaving 6 bases between them. Looked up from germline, CDR1 is MNHEY and CDR2 is SVGEGT. The CDR3 is 12 residues long. CDR3 region: CASRTSGNTIYF. CDR3 nucleotide sequence: TGTGCCAGCCGGACTTCTGGAAACACCATATATTTT.

This clonotype was observed at least ten times. The chain recombines TRBV12-3 or TRBV12-4 with TRBJ2-7; TRBD2 is a possible D gene (7 bases). The V end was cut by 6 bases, the J end by 0 bases, with 15 bases between. This CDR3 is built from 15 residues. The CDR3 sequence: CASSPRGGSSYEQYF. CDR3 nucleotide sequence: TGTGCCAGCAGCCCAAGGGGGGGAAGCTCCTACGAGCAGTACTTC.

This clonotype showed up many times. This chain links TRBV19 with TRBJ2-7; D tentatively reads TRBD1 or TRBD2 (5 bases each). The CDR3 spans 13 residues. Germline-derived CDR1 and CDR2 are LNHDA and SQIVND (reference sequence). The ends were cut back, 5 bases at V and 1 base at J, with 9 bases in the middle. The CDR3 reads CASSRDGSYEQYF. The CDR3, as DNA: TGTGCCAGTAGTCGGGACGGATCCTACGAGCAGTACTTC.

The rearrangement uses TRBV10-3 and TRBJ1-1; unclear D gene. V shed 8 bases and J shed 6 bases, with 16 bases lying between them. Germline-derived CDR1 and CDR2 are ENHRY and SYGVKD. The CDR3 covers 13 residues. In DNA, the CDR3 is TGTGCCATCGGGAAAGGTCGAGGAGCTGAAGCTTTCTTT. It is translated as CAIGKGRGAEAFF.

This clonotype was seen repeatedly, ten times or more. The chain uses TRBV2 and TRBJ1-1; D ambiguous. This CDR3 is 10 amino acids long. V shed 11 bases and J shed 6 bases, with 10 bases lying between them. In germline, CDR1 is SNHLY, CDR2 FYNNEI. Here the CDR3 reads CAAGGPEAFF. DNA for the CDR3: TGTGCCGCGGGCGGCCCTGAAGCTTTCTTT.

This clonotype has only a few counts. This chain joins TRBV20-1 and TRBJ1-6, with a weak D call TRBD1 (5 bases). V was trimmed by 5 bases and J by 5 bases, leaving 10 bases between them. Looked up from germline, CDR1 is DFQATT and CDR2 is SNEGSKA (reference sequence). The CDR3 contains 13 residues. The CDR3 sequence is CSAGREDNSPLHF. The CDR3 nucleotides read TGCAGTGCTGGCAGGGAGGATAATTCACCCCTCCACTTT.

This clonotype appeared many times. V and J are TRBV10-3 and TRBJ1-1; D gene uncertain. CDR1 ENHRY and CDR2 SYGVKD come from the germline V gene. This CDR3 has 12 amino acids. Trimming took 3 bases from V and 1 from J, leaving 3 bases between them. CDR3 sequence (DNA): TGTGCCATCAGTGAAGGGAACACTGAAGCTTTCTTT. Its protein product is CAISEGNTEAFF.

This clonotype was seen repeatedly, ten times or more. The chain combines TRBV4-1 with TRBJ1-1; unclear D gene. The CDR3 runs 14 residues. Looked up from germline, CDR1 is MGHRA and CDR2 is YSYEKL. The V gene lost 4 bases and the J gene lost 5 bases, with 14 bases spanning the gap. Here the CDR3 DNA reads TGCGCCAGCAGCCCCCGCGGAGACGGGACTGAAGCTTTCTTT. This codes for CASSPRGDGTEAFF.

This clonotype was recorded a few times. This chain connects TRBV10-1 to TRBJ2-3; D may correspond to TRBD1 or TRBD2 (5 bases each). Trimming pared 0 bases from V and 8 bases from J, leaving 12 bases between. This CDR3 is built from 14 residues. CDR1 is WNHNN, CDR2 SYGVQD, per germline (reference sequence). The DNA of the CDR3 is TGCGCCAGCAGTGAGTCTGCCGTTGGGGGTACGCAGTATTTT. Its translation is CASSESAVGGTQYF.

The chain recombines TRBV11-2 with TRBJ2-1; no clear D. The germline V and J ends were trimmed by 3 bases and 13 bases, with 16 bases remaining between them. This CDR3 has 13 amino acids. CDR1 is SGHAT and CDR2 is FQNNGV in the germline V gene. The CDR3 DNA reads TGTGCCAGCAGCTTTCTGGTGAGGTTTGGACAGTTCTTC. This gives the protein CASSFLVRFGQFF.

V gene TRBV4-1 combines with J gene TRBJ2-2, with 9 positions matching TRBD2. Germline CDR1 MGHRA, CDR2 YSYEKL. The CDR3 is 20 residues long. V was clipped by 0 bases and J by 1 base; unmatched bases: 12. As DNA, the CDR3 is TGCGCCAGCAGCCAAGATGACGGTTTTCGACTAGCGGTGAACACCGGGGAGCTGTTTTTT. It yields the protein CASSQDDGFRLAVNTGELFF.

The CDR3 DNA reads as TGTGCCAGCAGCCAAGAGGAGAGGATCACAGATACGCAGTATTTT. Translated, it gives CASSQEERITDTQYF. The genes are TRBV4-2 and TRBJ2-3; D is uncertain. Germline V gene data show CDR1 as LGHNA and CDR2 as YNFKEQ. The CDR3 contains 15 residues. V was cut by 0 bases and J by 2 bases, with 9 bases left in between.

The J gene is TRBJ2-7, the V gene TRBV27, with unresolved D. Between the trimmed V and J ends, which lost 2 bases and 0 bases, there was a span of 8 bases. The germline V gene has CDR1 MNHEY and CDR2 SMNVEV (reference sequence). The CDR3 has 14 amino acids. The CDR3, as DNA: TGTGCCAGCAGTTTAAGGCCTAGCTCCTACGAGCAGTACTTC. The encoded protein is CASSLRPSSYEQYF.

This clonotype occurred many times. The V call is TRBV6-5, the J call TRBJ2-7; 14 bases fit TRBD2. The CDR3 is 15 residues long. J lost 6 bases, V lost 4 bases, and 5 bases had no gene match. Germline V gene data show CDR1 as MNHEY and CDR2 as SVGAGI. Here the CDR3 reads CASSSGTSGRGEQYF. In nucleotides, the CDR3 is TGTGCCAGCAGTTCCGGGACTAGCGGGAGAGGCGAGCAGTACTTC.

The chain has TRBV24-1 and TRBJ2-1; D ambiguous. The V end lost 4 bases, the J end lost 8 bases, and 14 bases lay between the germline ends. This CDR3 has 14 amino acids. Germline loops: CDR1 KGHDR, CDR2 SFDVKD. The CDR3 region has the DNA TGTGCCACCAGTGACCGCCAAGTTAGGGATGAGCAGTTCTTC. It translates to CATSDRQVRDEQFF.

The sample holds many counts of this clonotype. This chain links TRBV20-1 with TRBJ1-1; unclear D gene. CDR1 and CDR2 from the germline V gene are DFQATT and SNEGSKA (reference sequence). V shed 1 base and J shed 0 bases, with 9 bases lying between them. CDR3 length equals 14 residues. CDR3 coding DNA: TGCAGTGCTAGAGGGACGGGCATGAACACTGAAGCTTTCTTT. This translates into CSARGTGMNTEAFF.

This clonotype has only a few counts. This rearrangement joins TRBV6-6 to TRBJ2-3; weak D call: TRBD1 (8 bases). Between the trimmed V and J ends, which lost 1 base and 1 base, there was a span of 18 bases. Germline lookup yields CDR1 MNHNY and CDR2 SVGAGI (reference sequence). The CDR3 covers 18 residues. CDR3 coding DNA: TGTGCCAGCAGTTACTTCATAAGGGGGGGACAGGGCACAGATACGCAGTATTTT. Translation: CASSYFIRGGQGTDTQYF.

This clonotype has a count of ten or more. V gene TRBV21-1 combines with J gene TRBJ2-7; no check of the table's D call, TRBD2, against the DNA was made. TRBV21-1 is a pseudogene. The CDR3 totals 14 residues. The CDR3, as DNA: TGTGCCCCCAGATGGGCGGGAAACTCCTACGAGCAGTACTTC. Residues: CAPRWAGNSYEQYF.

The V call is TRBV11-2, the J call TRBJ2-5, with 7 bases identical to TRBD2. In germline, CDR1 is SGHAT, CDR2 FQNNGV. The CDR3 runs 16 residues. With 3 bases clipped from V and 1 base from J, the junction kept 8 bases outside the gene matches. This chain's CDR3 is CASSLMSGEVQETQYF. The DNA of the CDR3 is TGTGCCAGCAGCTTGATGAGCGGGGAGGTCCAAGAGACCCAGTACTTC.

A few counts support this clonotype. V is TRBV29-1 and J is TRBJ1-1; weak D call: TRBD1 (5 bases). Germline CDR1 is SQVTM and CDR2 is ANQGSEA. The CDR3 is 11 amino acids. Trimming removed 3 bases at V and 11 bases at J, with 13 bases between. The CDR3 coding sequence is TGCAGCGTTGAGGCCGGGGCTCGGGCTTTCTTT. This gives the protein CSVEAGARAFF. Looking up the rest from reference TRBV29-1 and TRBJ1-1 gives the full variable domain: SAVISQKPSRDICQRGTSLTIQCQVDSQVTMMFWYRQQPGQSLTLIATANQGSEATYESGFVIDKFPISRPNLTFSTLTVSNMSPEDSSIYLCSVEAGARAFFGQGTRLTVV.

The chain recombines TRBV7-8 with TRBJ1-5, with 8 bases fitting TRBD1. Germline V gene data show CDR1 as SGHVS and CDR2 as FQNEAQ. Germline trimming cut 5 bases from V and 0 bases from J; bases unmatched to any gene: 3. This CDR3 region has 15 residues. DNA of the CDR3: TGTGCCAGCAGCCCAGGGGGCTCTAGCAATCAGCCCCAGCATTTT. This gives the protein CASSPGGSSNQPQHF.

This clonotype appeared a few times. The chain recombines TRBV7-7 with TRBJ2-7; unclear D gene. The CDR3 totals 13 residues. Germline lookup yields CDR1 SSHAT and CDR2 FNYEAQ (reference sequence). With 5 bases removed from V and 5 bases from J, the gap between germline ends came to 13 bases. CDR3 sequence reads: CASSPMDEDEQYF. The CDR3 DNA follows: TGTGCCAGCAGCCCTATGGACGAGGACGAGCAGTACTTC. The complete variable domain, with remaining parts taken from reference TRBV7-7 and TRBJ2-7, reads GAGVSQSPRYKVTKRGQDVTLRCDPISSHATLYWYQQALGQGPEFLTYFNYEAQPDKSGLPSDRFSAERPEGSISTLTIQRTEQRDSAMYRCASSPMDEDEQYFGPGTRLTVT.

This clonotype occurred many times. The chain employs TRBV18 and TRBJ2-5; D may match TRBD1 or TRBD2 (6 bases each). Per the germline V gene, CDR1 is KGHSH and CDR2 is LQKENI. The CDR3 sequence is 12 residues long. V was pared by 2 bases and J by 11 bases, with 12 bases between. In DNA, the CDR3 is TGTGCCAGCTCACCAAGTGGGGGGCCACAGTACTTC. This gives the protein CASSPSGGPQYF.

This clonotype was counted many times. The chain couples TRBV27 to TRBJ2-1; 7 bases match TRBD2. The germline CDR1 and CDR2 sequences are MNHEY and SMNVEV (reference sequence). The CDR3 consists of 16 residues. Trimming took 5 bases from V and 4 from J; bases not matched to a gene: 11. CDR3 DNA sequence: TGTGCCAGCAGTCCACTGACCAGCGGGGCTTACAATGAGCAGTTCTTC. It yields the protein CASSPLTSGAYNEQFF.

This clonotype was counted many times. The chain links TRBV12-3 or TRBV12-4 to TRBJ2-6; D might be TRBD2 (6 bases). V shed 6 bases and J shed 1 base, with 19 bases lying between them. CDR3 length equals 18 residues. This CDR3 reads CASRDPGLRRSGANVLTF. The CDR3 bases are TGTGCCAGCAGGGATCCGGGACTCCGCCGGTCTGGGGCCAACGTCCTGACTTTC.

In this sample, this clonotype turned up many times. V usage is TRBV6-5 and J usage is TRBJ1-5, with 10 bases matching TRBD1. Germline trimming cut 5 bases from V and 5 bases from J; bases unmatched to any gene: 3. The CDR3 loop spans 14 amino acids. Germline CDR1 and CDR2: MNHEY and SVGAGI. CDR3 nucleotides: TGTGCCAGCAGTGGGGACAGGGGCGATCAGCCCCAGCATTTT. Translated, it gives CASSGDRGDQPQHF.

This clonotype came up many times. V and J are TRBV30 and TRBJ2-3, with 11 bases aligning to TRBD2. V was pared by 2 bases and J by 6 bases, with 10 bases of the junction left unmatched. The germline gives CDR1 GTSNPN, CDR2 SVGIG (reference sequence). The CDR3 loop spans 16 amino acids. The CDR3 sequence: CAWSHVAGGSGDTQYF. CDR3 DNA sequence: TGTGCCTGGAGTCACGTAGCGGGAGGGTCAGGCGATACGCAGTATTTT.

This clonotype showed up just a few times. The chain employs TRBV13 and TRBJ1-1; TRBD1 is a possible D gene (6 bases). The CDR3 has 13 residues. Germline-derived CDR1 and CDR2 are PRHDT and FYEKMQ (reference sequence). V was clipped by 5 bases and J by 6 bases, with 13 bases between them. CDR3 sequence reads: CASSLGGGPEAFF. The DNA for the CDR3 is TGTGCCAGCAGCCTGGGCGGGGGGCCTGAAGCTTTCTTT. The entire variable domain, with the rest obtained from reference TRBV13 and TRBJ1-1, is as follows: AAGVIQSPRHLIKEKRETATLKCYPIPRHDTVYWYQQGPGQDPQFLISFYEKMQSDKGSIPDRFSAQQFSDYHSELNMSSLELGDSALYFCASSLGGGPEAFFGQGTRLTVV.

V gene TRBV9 combines with J gene TRBJ2-2; TRBD2 aligns across 8 bases. The CDR3 is 16 amino acids. The trim removed 0 bases at V and 5 bases at J, leaving 6 bases unmatched. Germline V gene lookup returns CDR1 SGDLS and CDR2 YYNGEE. The CDR3 DNA is TGTGCCAGCAGCGTAGGCAGCGGGAGAGGGACCGGGGAGCTGTTTTTT. Translated, it gives CASSVGSGRGTGELFF.